This T cell receptor (beta chain) was captured in a study of blood T cell repertoires in COVID-19. Study background: PBMCs, B-cell-depleted T cells, or T cells were the source of the cDNA or gDNA that made up the material.

V lost 6 bases to trimming and J lost 2 bases, with 7 bases between them. CDR1 LGHNA and CDR2 YNFKEQ come from the germline V gene. This CDR3 contains 13 residues. Libraries were prepared by immunoSEQ multiplex PCR; TCRdb keeps only in-frame clonotypes and omits some of them. The sample holds about 140,000 clones, over 65% seen once. The sequence was obtained from a human donor in a cohort sampled during active COVID-19. The sequenced material came from peripheral blood. The chain is built from TRBV4-2 and TRBJ1-4; D may be TRBD1 (5 bases). The CDR3 nucleotides are TGTGCCAGCAGGGGGCAGACTAATGAAAAACTGTTTTTT. Translating it yields CASRGQTNEKLFF.